Listed here are 32 T cell receptor beta chains from one sample, sequenced in a study of blood T cell repertoires in COVID-19. Clones were read by immunoSEQ multiplex PCR, and TCRdb kept only the in-frame ones, dropping some. In the table there are approximately 170,000 clones, about 81% of which are singletons. Sequenced: PBMCs or T cells enriched from blood (not recorded which). Receptors originate from a woman aged 30 to 39 who had recovered from COVID-19.

The chain recombines TRBV2 with TRBJ1-4, with unresolved D. The CDR3 is made up of 15 amino acids. V dropped 7 bases and J dropped 3 bases, with 15 bases sitting between them. Germline-derived CDR1 and CDR2 are SNHLY and FYNNEI. In DNA form, the CDR3 reads TGTGCCAGCATATTTTTTCGCGCCTCTAATGAAAAACTGTTTTTT. It codes for CASIFFRASNEKLFF.

The chain has TRBV10-3 and TRBJ2-1; 11 nucleotides align to TRBD2. The CDR3 runs to 18 residues. Trimming removed 4 bases from V and 0 bases from J; junction bases left unmatched: 8. Per germline, CDR1 ENHRY and CDR2 SYGVKD. In nucleotides, the CDR3 is TGTGCCATCAGTGGGGCTACTCTAGCGGGGGGCTCCTACAATGAGCAGTTCTTC. Translated, it gives CAISGATLAGGSYNEQFF.

The rearrangement links TRBV19 to TRBJ1-2; weak D call: TRBD1 (6 bases). V was pared by 7 bases and J by 4 bases, with 22 bases between. The CDR3 is 16 amino acids. The V gene's germline CDR1 is LNHDA and CDR2 SQIVND (reference sequence). CDR3: CASTRAPLTGTYGYTF. In DNA form, the CDR3 reads TGTGCCAGTACCAGGGCCCCCCTGACAGGTACCTATGGCTACACCTTC.

This clone was detected a few times. The chain has TRBV7-9 and TRBJ1-1; D is perhaps TRBD1 (5 bases). V was shortened by 1 base and J by 3 bases, with 6 bases between the two germline ends. The CDR3 extends over 13 amino acids. CDR1 is SEHNR, CDR2 FQNEAQ, per germline (reference sequence). CDR3 bases: TGTGCCAGCAGCTTAGTAGGGGACACTGAAGCTTTCTTT. It translates to CASSLVGDTEAFF.

This chain connects TRBV2 to TRBJ2-7, with 7 bases aligning to TRBD1. The CDR3 totals 15 residues. Germline CDR1 SNHLY, CDR2 FYNNEI. V lost 5 bases and J lost 2; bases outside the gene matches: 9. DNA of the CDR3: TGTGCCAGCAGTCCTTTAGGGACAGAGCCCTACGAGCAGTACTTC. It specifies CASSPLGTEPYEQYF.

The V and J genes are TRBV18 and TRBJ1-6, with D possibly being TRBD1 (5 bases). The CDR3 covers 17 residues. V shed 6 bases and J shed 5 bases, with 20 bases lying between them. Germline assignment: CDR1 KGHSH and CDR2 LQKENI. The CDR3 bases are TGTGCCAGCTCCCCAGACTTAAGACAGAATCATAATTCACCCCTCCACTTT. This sequence encodes CASSPDLRQNHNSPLHF.

The V call is TRBV27, the J call TRBJ2-7, with D perhaps TRBD2 (5 bases). Germline V CDR1 and CDR2: MNHEY, SMNVEV (reference sequence). CDR3 length: 15 residues. V lost 7 bases, J lost 2 bases, and 18 bases lay in between. The CDR3 protein is CASKDGRAPPYEQYF. CDR3 coding DNA: TGTGCCAGCAAGGATGGGCGGGCCCCCCCCTACGAGCAGTACTTC.

This chain connects TRBV9 to TRBJ1-2, with D unresolved. Germline V CDR1 and CDR2: SGDLS, YYNGEE. Trimming stripped 7 bases from V and 0 bases from J, with 4 bases between. The CDR3 has 11 amino acids. CDR3 in amino acids: CASSTNYGYTF. The CDR3 coding sequence is TGTGCCAGCTCTACTAACTATGGCTACACCTTC.

This chain connects TRBV5-1 to TRBJ2-2, with 8 bases fitting TRBD1. The CDR3 loop spans 14 amino acids. The ends lost 3 bases at V and 5 bases at J; junction bases unmatched: 3. Germline V gene lookup returns CDR1 SGHRS and CDR2 YFSETQ. CDR3 nucleotide sequence: TGCGCCAGCAGCTGGACAGGGTTGACCGGGGAGCTGTTTTTT. Protein sequence: CASSWTGLTGELFF.

This chain joins TRBV28 and TRBJ1-4; no definite D call. This CDR3 comprises 12 residues. Germline V lookup: CDR1 MDHEN, CDR2 SYDVKM. V dropped 5 bases and J dropped 7 bases, with 8 bases sitting between them. The CDR3 DNA is TGTGCCAGCAGTACAGCCACTGAAAAACTGTTTTTT. It encodes CASSTATEKLFF.

The table lists this clone with a count of one. The rearrangement uses TRBV7-9 and TRBJ1-3, with a possible D match to TRBD1 (6 bases). This CDR3 region has 16 residues. The germline V gene has CDR1 SEHNR and CDR2 FQNEAQ (reference sequence). Trimming shortened V by 5 bases and J by 0 bases, and 14 bases separated the two germline ends. The CDR3 protein is CASSRRSGASGNTIYF. CDR3 DNA: TGTGCCAGCAGCCGGCGATCAGGGGCCTCTGGAAACACCATATATTTT. The whole variable domain, filled in from reference TRBV7-9 and TRBJ1-3, reads DTGVSQNPRHKITKRGQNVTFRCDPISEHNRLYWYRQTLGQGPEFLTYFQNEAQLEKSRLLSDRFSAERPKGSFSTLEIQRTEQGDSAMYLCASSRRSGASGNTIYFGEGSWLTVV.

J is TRBJ1-6 and V is TRBV6-1; D not certain. Trimming shortened V by 1 base and J by 13 bases, and 17 bases separated the two germline ends. The CDR3 totals 15 residues. Germline V lookup: CDR1 MNHNS, CDR2 SASEGT. The CDR3 nucleotides read TGTGCCAGCAGTGAAGAAACTAGAGGGTATGGGCCCCTCCACTTT. Residues: CASSEETRGYGPLHF.

The rearrangement links TRBV3-1 (or the pseudogene TRBV3-2) to TRBJ1-1; D ambiguous. Germline V gene data show CDR1 as LGHDT and CDR2 as YNNKEL (reference sequence). The CDR3 runs to 13 residues. Trimming removed 6 bases at V and 0 bases at J, with 8 bases between. The CDR3 protein is CASSTNMNTEAFF. The CDR3 DNA sequence: TGTGCCAGCAGTACGAACATGAACACTGAAGCTTTCTTT.

The chain uses TRBV11-3 and TRBJ2-1; TRBD1 agrees at 7 bases. Per the germline V gene, CDR1 is SGHNT and CDR2 is YENEEA. The CDR3 loop spans 16 amino acids. Trimming took 3 bases from V and 5 from J; bases not matched to a gene: 10. The CDR3 region is CASSFLPTGPNNEQFF. The CDR3, as DNA: TGTGCCAGCAGCTTCCTTCCGACAGGGCCCAACAATGAGCAGTTCTTC. The full variable domain, in which reference TRBV11-3 and TRBJ2-1 provide the parts outside the CDR3, is EAGVVQSPRYKIIEKKQPVAFWCNPISGHNTLYWYLQNLGQGPELLIRYENEEAVDDSQLPKDRFSAERLKGVDSTLKIQPAELGDSAVYLCASSFLPTGPNNEQFFGPGTRLTVL.

The gene calls are TRBV11-2 and TRBJ1-6; D ambiguous. The CDR3 runs to 16 residues. Trimming took 4 bases from V and 6 from J, leaving 16 bases between them. The germline CDR1 and CDR2 sequences are SGHAT and FQNNGV. CDR3 DNA sequence: TGTGCCAGCAGCTCAAAGGCGGCGTGGGTTAATTCACCCCTCCACTTT. Protein sequence: CASSSKAAWVNSPLHF.

This clone was counted once. This chain joins TRBV10-2 and TRBJ2-7; TRBD2 agrees at 7 bases. Trimming cost V 6 bases and J 0 bases; bases outside gene matches: 17. Germline CDR1 is WSHSY and CDR2 is SAAADI. The CDR3 extends over 18 amino acids. The CDR3 region is CASRGFGTTGRSSYEQYF. The CDR3 region has the DNA TGCGCCAGCAGGGGGTTCGGGACTACCGGAAGAAGCTCCTACGAGCAGTACTTC.

This clone was seen once. V gene TRBV28 combines with J gene TRBJ1-6, with 8 bases lining up with TRBD1. From germline, CDR1 is MDHEN and CDR2 SYDVKM. The trim removed 6 bases at V and 6 bases at J, leaving 10 bases unmatched. CDR3 length equals 16 residues. The CDR3 DNA reads as TGTGCCAGCAGCCCTCGCCTCGGACAGGGTAATTCACCCCTCCACTTT. It yields the protein CASSPRLGQGNSPLHF.

This rearrangement joins TRBV2 to TRBJ2-3, with 10 bases that match TRBD2. CDR1 SNHLY and CDR2 FYNNEI come from the germline V gene. The V and J ends lost 6 bases and 5 bases, in that order; junction bases with no gene match: 11. This CDR3 has 16 amino acids. The CDR3 spells CASRVSAGGQGDTQYF. The DNA of the CDR3 is TGTGCCAGCAGGGTTTCAGCGGGAGGGCAGGGAGATACGCAGTATTTT.

This clone was counted only a few times. The chain carries TRBV7-8 and TRBJ2-3; a possible D gene is TRBD2 (5 bases). CDR3 length: 13 residues. Per germline, CDR1 SGHVS and CDR2 FQNEAQ. V was clipped by 4 bases and J by 10 bases, with 15 bases between them. CDR3 protein: CASSSLTSNAQYF. CDR3 in DNA: TGTGCCAGCAGCTCCCTAACTAGTAACGCGCAGTATTTT.

The rearrangement links TRBV25-1 to TRBJ1-1, with D unclear. The CDR3 is made up of 15 amino acids. V was trimmed by 1 base and J by 1 base, leaving 10 bases between them. From germline, CDR1 is MGHDK and CDR2 SYGVNS. The CDR3 nucleotides are TGTGCCAGCAGTGAATCTGGCAGTGGGAACACTGAAGCTTTCTTT. Translating it yields CASSESGSGNTEAFF.

J is TRBJ1-2 and V is TRBV6-5; 7 bases match TRBD1. Germline lookup yields CDR1 MNHEY and CDR2 SVGAGI. Trimming at V came to 0 bases and at J to 5 bases, leaving 3 bases not matched to a gene. There are 14 residues in the CDR3. CDR3 DNA sequence: TGTGCCAGCAGTTACTCTGGGACAGAATATGGCTACACCTTC. As protein: CASSYSGTEYGYTF.

J is TRBJ1-2 and V is TRBV19; D not resolved. The CDR3 is made up of 14 amino acids. V lost 3 bases, J lost 5 bases, and 13 bases lay in between. Germline V lookup: CDR1 LNHDA, CDR2 SQIVND (reference sequence). The CDR3 DNA sequence: TGTGCCAGTAGTATGGTCGGCCGGGTTTATGGCTACACCTTC. Translation gives CASSMVGRVYGYTF.

The chain employs TRBV2 and TRBJ1-1; no clear D. Trimming shortened V by 2 bases and J by 7 bases, and 17 bases separated the two germline ends. CDR1 and CDR2 from the germline V gene are SNHLY and FYNNEI. CDR3 size: 15 residues. The CDR3: CASSEPGLQLGEAFF. CDR3 DNA sequence: TGTGCCAGCAGTGAACCGGGGTTACAGCTCGGTGAAGCTTTCTTT.

V usage is TRBV5-1 and J usage is TRBJ2-1, with 11 bases matching TRBD2. Germline values: CDR1 SGHRS, CDR2 YFSETQ. The CDR3 totals 18 residues. V lost 3 bases, J lost 4 bases, and 12 bases stayed unmatched. Here the CDR3 reads CASSSPRERLAGYNEQFF. The CDR3 DNA reads TGCGCCAGCAGCTCGCCCCGGGAAAGACTAGCGGGATACAATGAGCAGTTCTTC.

This chain links TRBV29-1 with TRBJ1-1; 8 bases line up with TRBD1. The CDR3 loop spans 14 amino acids. The germline CDR1 and CDR2 sequences are SQVTM and ANQGSEA. The J segment lost 11 bases and the V segment lost 7 bases, leaving 18 bases of the junction unmatched. The CDR3 region has the DNA TGCAGCGGAATTTTTTCGGACAGGGCTTTATCGGCTTTCTTT. This sequence encodes CSGIFSDRALSAFF.

This clone was counted a few times. The chain carries TRBV11-2 and TRBJ1-6; 10 bases fit TRBD1. After removal of 5 bases from V and 6 bases from J, the junction contained 4 bases not matched to a gene. Germline values: CDR1 SGHAT, CDR2 FQNNGV. The CDR3 length is 15 residues. Here the CDR3 reads CASSGRDRGNSPLHF. The CDR3 DNA sequence: TGTGCCAGCAGCGGCCGGGACAGGGGTAATTCACCCCTCCACTTT. Full variable domain (remainder filled in from reference TRBV11-2 and TRBJ1-6): EAGVAQSPRYKIIEKRQSVAFWCNPISGHATLYWYQQILGQGPKLLIQFQNNGVVDDSQLPKDRFSAERLKGVDSTLKIQPAKLEDSAVYLCASSGRDRGNSPLHFGNGTRLTVT.

The CDR3 is CASSSKGTLNQPQHF. The CDR3 bases are TGTGCCAGTAGTTCCAAGGGGACACTAAATCAGCCCCAGCATTTT. The V gene is TRBV19, the J gene TRBJ1-5; possibly TRBD1 for D (6 bases). The CDR3 is made up of 15 amino acids. The germline V gene has CDR1 LNHDA and CDR2 SQIVND (reference sequence). Trimming left V 5 bases short and J 4 bases short, with 15 bases between.

There are many counts of this clone. This chain joins TRBV4-2 and TRBJ1-5; tentative D call: TRBD1 (6 bases). This CDR3 comprises 14 residues. Germline V gives CDR1 LGHNA, CDR2 YNFKEQ. V was clipped by 2 bases and J by 1 base, with 6 bases between them. CDR3 region: CASSQTGSNQPQHF. CDR3 in DNA: TGTGCCAGCAGCCAAACAGGGAGCAATCAGCCCCAGCATTTT.

The chain joins TRBV11-1 to TRBJ2-7, with a tentative D call TRBD2 (6 bases). The CDR3 sequence is 14 residues long. The germline V and J ends were trimmed by 3 bases and 2 bases, with 11 bases remaining between them. In germline, CDR1 is SGHAT, CDR2 FQDESV (reference sequence). The CDR3 protein is CASSLAGFTYEQYF. CDR3 sequence (DNA): TGTGCCAGCAGCTTGGCGGGGTTTACCTACGAGCAGTACTTC.

In this sample, this clone turned up a few times. J is TRBJ2-7 and V is TRBV28; TRBD2 agrees at 10 bases. Trimming removed 6 bases from V and 4 bases from J; junction bases left unmatched: 9. Germline V gene lookup returns CDR1 MDHEN and CDR2 SYDVKM. The CDR3 has 15 residues. This CDR3 is CASSTRLAGAYEQYF. In DNA, the CDR3 is TGTGCCAGCAGCACGCGGCTAGCGGGAGCTTACGAGCAGTACTTC.

The chain joins TRBV28 to TRBJ1-3; 9 bases fit TRBD1. The CDR3 spans 15 residues. The V and J ends lost 6 bases and 4 bases, in that order; junction bases with no gene match: 7. CDR1 is MDHEN, CDR2 SYDVKM, per germline. CDR3 bases: TGTGCCAGCAGCTTCGACAGGGGGTCGGGAAACACCATATATTTT. Translation gives CASSFDRGSGNTIYF.

The gene calls are TRBV5-1 and TRBJ2-3; 10 bases align to TRBD2. Per germline, CDR1 SGHRS and CDR2 YFSETQ. This CDR3 contains 17 residues. V lost 0 bases, J lost 2 bases, and 6 bases stayed unmatched. As DNA, the CDR3 is TGCGCCAGCAGCTTGGTAGCGGGGGGCCCGCCCACAGATACGCAGTATTTT. It specifies CASSLVAGGPPTDTQYF.